Only one count was recorded for the clone carrying this TCR beta chain. Its antigen is unknown. The data were obtained in a study of cytotoxic CD8 clonotypes in ibrutinib-treated CLL. From cryopreserved PBMCs came roughly 2 micrograms of genomic DNA used for TCR beta libraries. The method was immunoSEQ multiplex PCR; TCRdb's version includes in-frame clones alone and lacks a portion of them. The sample holds under 150,000 clones; approximately 80% are singletons and the top ten take 2.5% to 3.5%. The CDR3 contains 13 residues. V shed 4 bases, J shed 8 bases, and the junction held 2 bases outside the gene matches. Germline V gives CDR1 SGDLS, CDR2 YYNGEE. Overall study findings and caveats: Clonality went up at the time of ibrutinib response, stayed stable in sustained remission, and later dropped back toward its baseline level at progression.

The gene calls are TRBV9 and TRBJ2-1, with 11 bases lining up with TRBD2. The clonotype was recovered from a human donor with chronic lymphocytic leukemia. Source: PBMCs, taken after 24 months of ibrutinib treatment. The CDR3 coding sequence is TGTGCCAGCAGCTTGGGACTAGCGGATGAGCAGTTCTTC. It yields the protein CASSLGLADEQFF.